The 27 T cell receptor beta chains below were found in one sample sequenced in a study of shared clonotypes between healthy human individuals. Data came from immunoSEQ multiplex PCR; TCRdb stores just in-frame clones and leaves some out. The table lists some 2.4 million clones, roughly 93% of them singletons. Material for sequencing was naive CD4+ T cells from PBMCs. Subset noted: CD45RA+ positively selected. Receptors originate from a man aged 18 to 30 in good health. Some clones in this sample may be carry-over from other donors' samples.

This chain links TRBV4-1 with TRBJ1-4, with D unclear. Germline V gene data show CDR1 as MGHRA and CDR2 as YSYEKL. There are 16 residues in the CDR3. Trimming shortened V by 4 bases and J by 8 bases, and 20 bases separated the two germline ends. Written as DNA, the CDR3 is TGCGCCAGCAGCCCCCGTTTCGCTAAGGATGGGGAAAAACTGTTTTTT. This encodes CASSPRFAKDGEKLFF.

The gene calls are TRBV6-6 and TRBJ1-5; 7 bases agree with TRBD1. The germline V gene has CDR1 MNHNY and CDR2 SVGAGI (reference sequence). J lost 7 bases, V lost 0 bases, and 9 bases had no gene match. This CDR3 region has 16 residues. The CDR3 DNA reads as TGTGCCAGCAGTTACTCCGGGATAACAGGGGTCCAGCCCCAGCATTTT. Protein: CASSYSGITGVQPQHF.

Here the CDR3 reads CATSRNLDRVGWETQYF. The CDR3 bases are TGTGCCACCAGCAGAAACCTGGACAGGGTCGGGTGGGAGACCCAGTACTTC. This rearrangement joins TRBV15 to TRBJ2-5; 8 nucleotides line up with TRBD1. Germline V gene data show CDR1 as LNHNV and CDR2 as YYDKDF (reference sequence). This CDR3 region has 17 residues. Trimming at V came to 2 bases and at J to 5 bases, leaving 13 bases not matched to a gene.

The rearrangement links TRBV5-1 to TRBJ2-1; D is possibly TRBD1 (6 bases). CDR1 and CDR2 from the germline V gene are SGHRS and YFSETQ. V dropped 4 bases and J dropped 1 base, with 15 bases sitting between them. CDR3 size: 16 residues. CDR3 DNA sequence: TGCGCCAGCAGCGCACAGGGTATAGGGTCCTACAATGAGCAGTTCTTC. Its protein product is CASSAQGIGSYNEQFF. Full variable domain (missing parts from reference TRBV5-1 and TRBJ2-1): KAGVTQTPRYLIKTRGQQVTLSCSPISGHRSVSWYQQTPGQGLQFLFEYFSETQRNKGNFPGRFSGRQFSNSRSEMNVSTLELGDSALYLCASSAQGIGSYNEQFFGPGTRLTVL.

V gene TRBV7-8 combines with J gene TRBJ2-7; the D gene is possibly TRBD2 (6 bases). The germline V gene encodes CDR1 SGHVS and CDR2 FQNEAQ. The CDR3 is 13 amino acids. V lost 11 bases and J lost 2, with 16 bases in between. The CDR3 reads CAGASDTTYEQYF. CDR3 coding DNA: TGTGCCGGCGCTAGCGATACAACCTACGAGCAGTACTTC.

As to this clone: At one of its ends the junction is not consistent with the germline gene, which may arise from a read error. This chain links TRBV5-4 with TRBJ2-7; no reliable D call. This CDR3 region has 8 residues. Germline loops: CDR1 SGHNT, CDR2 YYREEE (reference sequence). CDR3 DNA sequence: TGTGCCAGCAGCCCGGCCCCGTTC. Protein: CASSPAPF. Complete variable domain (other parts from reference TRBV5-4 and TRBJ2-7): ETGVTQSPTHLIKTRGQQVTLRCSSQSGHNTVSWYQQALGQGPQFIFQYYREEENGRGNFPPRFSGLQFPNYSSELNVNALELDDSALYLCASSPAPFGPGTRLTVT.

The rearrangement joins TRBV10-3 to TRBJ2-1; 8 bases agree with TRBD2. The V gene's germline CDR1 is ENHRY and CDR2 SYGVKD. The V and J ends lost 6 bases and 6 bases, in that order; junction bases with no gene match: 10. There are 15 residues in the CDR3. CDR3 bases: TGTGCCATCAGCCCCAGCGGGGGAAGAACCAATGAGCAGTTCTTC. It translates to CAISPSGGRTNEQFF.

This chain connects TRBV7-8 to TRBJ1-1; D may be TRBD1 (5 bases). Germline CDR1 reads SGHVS; CDR2 reads FQNEAQ. There are 14 residues in the CDR3. V was pared by 7 bases and J by 4 bases, with 16 bases between. The CDR3 here is CASTPQGVSTEAFF. The CDR3 bases are TGTGCCAGCACCCCGCAGGGCGTGTCCACTGAAGCTTTCTTT.

The chain employs TRBV7-9 and TRBJ1-4, with 9 bases fitting TRBD1. CDR3 length: 15 amino acids. Germline CDR1 and CDR2: SEHNR and FQNEAQ (reference sequence). V trimming: 5 bases; J trimming: 7 bases; junction bases outside the gene matches: 8. DNA of the CDR3: TGTGCCAGCAGCCCCCCCGGGACAGGGATTGAAAAACTGTTTTTT. It codes for CASSPPGTGIEKLFF.

J is TRBJ2-6 and V is TRBV30; possibly TRBD2 for D (6 bases). Between the trimmed V and J ends, which lost 0 bases and 2 bases, there was a span of 8 bases. The CDR3 contains 15 residues. The V gene's germline CDR1 is GTSNPN and CDR2 SVGIG (reference sequence). The CDR3 DNA is TGTGCCTGGAGTGTAGGGACTGCTGGGGCCAACGTCCTGACTTTC. It translates to CAWSVGTAGANVLTF. Together with reference TRBV30 and TRBJ2-6, the CDR3 gives the full variable domain: SQTIHQWPATLVQPVGSPLSLECTVEGTSNPNLYWYRQAAGRGLQLLFYSVGIGQISSEVPQNLSASRPQDRQFILSSKKLLLSDSGFYLCAWSVGTAGANVLTFGAGSRLTVL.

As regards this clone: The identical CDR3 is also encoded by other nucleotide sequences in the sample. This chain joins TRBV28 and TRBJ2-7, with 8 bases identical to TRBD1. Trimming took 6 bases from V and 1 from J; bases not matched to a gene: 5. The CDR3 covers 14 residues. Germline loops: CDR1 MDHEN, CDR2 SYDVKM. This CDR3 is CASRGTGISYEQYF. The CDR3 DNA reads TGTGCCAGCAGAGGGACAGGAATTTCCTACGAGCAGTACTTC. Full variable domain (remainder filled in from reference TRBV28 and TRBJ2-7): DVKVTQSSRYLVKRTGEKVFLECVQDMDHENMFWYRQDPGLGLRLIYFSYDVKMKEKGDIPEGYSVSREKKERFSLILESASTNQTSMYLCASRGTGISYEQYFGPGTRLTVT.

The chain recombines TRBV30 with TRBJ1-4; D is unresolved. This CDR3 is 10 amino acids long. Germline CDR1 reads GTSNPN; CDR2 reads SVGIG (reference sequence). The V gene lost 6 bases and the J gene lost 2 bases, with 1 base spanning the gap. The CDR3 DNA reads as TGTGCCTGTACTAATGAAAAACTGTTTTTT. The encoded protein is CACTNEKLFF.

Only a few counts were recorded for this clone. The chain has TRBV10-3 and TRBJ2-1; D gene unclear. V lost 0 bases, J lost 12 bases, and 9 bases lay in between. Germline V gene data show CDR1 as ENHRY and CDR2 as SYGVKD. This CDR3 spans 12 amino acids. The CDR3 DNA reads TGTGCCATCAGTGAGTCGAGTGTTGCGCAGTTCTTC. As protein: CAISESSVAQFF.

The CDR3 coding sequence is TGTGCCAGCAGTTTATCCCGCAGGGGAGGCACTGAAGCTTTCTTT. This encodes CASSLSRRGGTEAFF. J is TRBJ1-1 and V is TRBV28; TRBD1 is a possible D gene (6 bases). This CDR3 spans 15 amino acids. The germline CDR1 and CDR2 sequences are MDHEN and SYDVKM. Trimming took off 1 base at V and 4 bases at J, with 13 bases between the two ends.

The chain joins TRBV28 to TRBJ1-2; D not resolved. V was trimmed by 6 bases and J by 5 bases, leaving 13 bases between them. Germline CDR1 and CDR2: MDHEN and SYDVKM. The CDR3 extends over 13 amino acids. The CDR3 here is CASSPQRAYGYTF. CDR3 bases: TGTGCCAGCAGCCCGCAGCGGGCTTATGGCTACACCTTC.

The chain links TRBV11-2 to TRBJ2-5; 9 nucleotides line up with TRBD1. Per the germline V gene, CDR1 is SGHAT and CDR2 is FQNNGV. Trimming cost V 6 bases and J 4 bases; bases outside gene matches: 9. The CDR3 runs to 15 residues. CDR3 loop: CASRPHRGRGETQYF. In nucleotides, the CDR3 is TGTGCCAGCAGGCCCCACAGGGGGCGCGGAGAGACCCAGTACTTC.

CDR3 loop: CASSPTSTYSTDTQYF. CDR3 in DNA: TGTGCCAGCAGCCCAACATCCACCTATAGCACAGATACGCAGTATTTT. The rearrangement uses TRBV7-3 and TRBJ2-3; D gene uncertain. The length of the CDR3 is 16 residues. Germline assignment: CDR1 SGHTA and CDR2 FQGTGA. Trimming removed 5 bases at V and 0 bases at J, with 15 bases between.

Notes on this clone: Distinct nucleotide sequences in the sample also encode this CDR3. Here the CDR3 DNA reads TGCAGCGTTCCGGGACAGGGGGCGGGAGAGCAGTACTTC. Translated, it gives CSVPGQGAGEQYF. The chain has TRBV29-1 and TRBJ2-7; 12 positions agree with TRBD1. The CDR3 is 13 residues long. J gave up 7 bases and V 5 bases, and 6 bases lay outside the gene matches. CDR1 and CDR2 (germline): SQVTM, ANQGSEA.

The gene calls are TRBV6-5 and TRBJ1-2; D ambiguous. There are 14 residues in the CDR3. Trimming shortened V by 5 bases and J by 4 bases, and 14 bases separated the two germline ends. Germline values: CDR1 MNHEY, CDR2 SVGAGI. The CDR3 spells CASSLNRRTYGYTF. CDR3 coding DNA: TGTGCCAGCAGTCTCAATCGACGGACCTATGGCTACACCTTC.

To note about this clone: This sample also contains other DNA sequences that code for the same CDR3. The chain has TRBV5-1 and TRBJ2-3, with D maybe TRBD2 (5 bases). Trimming cost V 1 base and J 0 bases, with 6 bases left between them. The CDR3 is 14 amino acids. Germline CDR1 and CDR2: SGHRS and YFSETQ. DNA for the CDR3: TGCGCCAGCAGCTTGACTAGGAGCACAGATACGCAGTATTTT. Its protein is CASSLTRSTDTQYF.

This rearrangement joins TRBV28 to TRBJ2-7; TRBD1 is a possible D gene (5 bases). Trimming stripped 8 bases from V and 4 bases from J, with 15 bases between. The CDR3 is 13 amino acids. Germline lookup yields CDR1 MDHEN and CDR2 SYDVKM. CDR3 residues: CASGTWGRYEQYF. CDR3 in DNA: TGTGCCAGCGGTACTTGGGGCCGATACGAGCAGTACTTC. Looking up the rest from reference TRBV28 and TRBJ2-7 gives the full variable domain: DVKVTQSSRYLVKRTGEKVFLECVQDMDHENMFWYRQDPGLGLRLIYFSYDVKMKEKGDIPEGYSVSREKKERFSLILESASTNQTSMYLCASGTWGRYEQYFGPGTRLTVT.

This clone was seen more than once but under ten times. The chain couples TRBV9 to TRBJ2-1, with D perhaps matching TRBD1 (6 bases). Trimming removed 0 bases from V and 6 bases from J, with 13 bases in between. Germline V gene lookup returns CDR1 SGDLS and CDR2 YYNGEE. The CDR3 runs 15 residues. CDR3 coding DNA: TGTGCCAGCAGCGTAGAACAGGGATGGGGCAATGAGCAGTTCTTC. It is translated as CASSVEQGWGNEQFF.

The chain combines TRBV28 with TRBJ2-1; weak D call: TRBD2 (6 bases). The CDR3 totals 16 residues. Germline V gene sequence: CDR1 MDHEN, CDR2 SYDVKM. Trimming stripped 5 bases from V and 4 bases from J, with 18 bases between. The CDR3 region is CASSRISGPVYNEQFF. In DNA form, the CDR3 reads TGTGCCAGCAGTAGGATTAGCGGCCCCGTTTACAATGAGCAGTTCTTC.

This rearrangement joins TRBV5-1 to TRBJ1-1, with D possibly matching TRBD1 (5 bases). Trimming removed 5 bases from V and 3 bases from J, with 20 bases in between. This CDR3 comprises 16 residues. Germline CDR1 and CDR2: SGHRS and YFSETQ. CDR3 DNA: TGCGCCAGCAGAGGGGCGCCTGGTGTAGGGGACACTGAAGCTTTCTTT. It encodes CASRGAPGVGDTEAFF.

The chain combines TRBV6-1 with TRBJ2-7, with 10 bases lining up with TRBD2. V gave up 1 base and J gave up 0 bases; unmatched junction bases: 6. The CDR3 extends over 17 amino acids. In germline, CDR1 is MNHNS, CDR2 SASEGT. The DNA of the CDR3 is TGTGCCAGCAGTGAAGGACTAGCGGGTTCCTTCTCCTACGAGCAGTACTTC. This codes for CASSEGLAGSFSYEQYF.

This rearrangement joins TRBV15 to TRBJ1-2; TRBD1 is a possible D gene (5 bases). Trimming removed 2 bases from V and 3 bases from J, with 13 bases in between. From germline, CDR1 is LNHNV and CDR2 YYDKDF (reference sequence). The CDR3 spans 15 residues. The chain's CDR3 is CATSRSRGNDYGYTF. CDR3 nucleotide sequence: TGTGCCACCAGCAGATCACGGGGGAATGACTATGGCTACACCTTC.

The CDR3 nucleotides are TGTGCCAGCTCACGCGGGACAGGGGGCTCAGCTTGGGGCTACACCTTC. It is translated as CASSRGTGGSAWGYTF. The chain carries TRBV18 and TRBJ1-2; TRBD1 matches 12 bases. This CDR3 comprises 16 residues. With V trimmed by 4 bases and J by 8 bases, 11 bases remained unmatched. Germline V CDR1 and CDR2: KGHSH, LQKENI.